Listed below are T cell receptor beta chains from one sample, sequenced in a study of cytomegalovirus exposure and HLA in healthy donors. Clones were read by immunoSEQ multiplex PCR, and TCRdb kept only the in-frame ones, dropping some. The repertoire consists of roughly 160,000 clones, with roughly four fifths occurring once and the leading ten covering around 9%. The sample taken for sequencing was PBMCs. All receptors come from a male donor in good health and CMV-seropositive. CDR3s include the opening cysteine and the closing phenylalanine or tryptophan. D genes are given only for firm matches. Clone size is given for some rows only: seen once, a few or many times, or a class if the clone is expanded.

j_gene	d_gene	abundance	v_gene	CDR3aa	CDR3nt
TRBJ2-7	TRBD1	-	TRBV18	CASSPPWGQDNYEQYF	TGTGCCAGCTCACCACCATGGGGACAGGATAATTACGAGCAGTACTTC
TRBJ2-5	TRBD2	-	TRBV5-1	CASRTGTSVETQYF	TGCGCCAGCAGGACTGGGACTAGTGTAGAGACCCAGTACTTC
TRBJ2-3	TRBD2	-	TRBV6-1	CASIRAGGDTQYF	TGTGCCAGCATACGAGCGGGGGGCGATACGCAGTATTTT
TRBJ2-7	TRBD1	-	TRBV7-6	CASSLAHRGFSYEQYF	TGTGCCAGCAGCTTAGCGCACAGGGGGTTCTCCTACGAGCAGTACTTC
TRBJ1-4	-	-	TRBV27	CASSSPLEKLFF	TGTGCCAGCAGTTCCCCACTTGAAAAACTGTTTTTT
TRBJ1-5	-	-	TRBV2	CASSALGVLNQPQHF	TGTGCCAGCAGTGCCCTCGGGGTCCTCAATCAGCCCCAGCATTTT
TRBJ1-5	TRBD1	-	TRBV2	CASSDRVGNQPQHF	TGTGCCAGCTCGGACAGGGTGGGCAATCAGCCCCAGCATTTT
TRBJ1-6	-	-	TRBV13	CASSLGPRSYNSPLHF	TGTGCCAGCAGCTTAGGTCCTCGCTCCTATAATTCACCCCTCCACTTT
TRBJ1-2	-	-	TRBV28	CASSRENYGYTF	TGTGCCAGCAGCCGAGAAAACTATGGCTACACCTTC
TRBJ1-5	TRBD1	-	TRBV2	CASSGAGGDQPQHF	TGTGCCAGCAGTGGAGCAGGGGGCGACCAGCCCCAGCATTTT
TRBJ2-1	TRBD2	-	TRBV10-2	CASIRGTSGIGGEQFF	TGCGCCAGCATCAGGGGTACTAGCGGGATTGGTGGCGAGCAGTTCTTC
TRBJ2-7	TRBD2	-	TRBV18	CASSGGREDHQYF	TGTGCCAGCTCAGGAGGGCGGGAGGACCATCAGTACTTC
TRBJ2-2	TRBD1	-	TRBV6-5	CASSFQGAHVGELFF	TGTGCCAGCAGTTTTCAGGGGGCACATGTCGGGGAGCTGTTTTTT
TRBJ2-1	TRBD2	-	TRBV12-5	CASGLGGGLGSSSYNEQFF	TGTGCTAGTGGTTTGGGGGGGGGTTTGGGGTCGAGCTCCTACAATGAGCAGTTCTTC
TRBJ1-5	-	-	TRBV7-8	CASSLVTATVSNQPQHF	TGTGCCAGCAGCTTAGTTACGGCGACAGTTAGCAATCAGCCCCAGCATTTT
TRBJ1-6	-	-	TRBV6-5	CASSPEAFGNSPLHF	TGTGCCAGCAGCCCGGAGGCATTCGGTAATTCACCCCTCCACTTT
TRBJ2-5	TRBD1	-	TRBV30	CASDRTGGGGETQYF	TGTGCCTCCGATCGTACAGGGGGCGGAGGAGAGACCCAGTACTTC
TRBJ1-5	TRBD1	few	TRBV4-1	CASSQDGDRGYQPQHF	TGCGCCAGCAGCCAAGATGGTGACAGGGGATATCAGCCCCAGCATTTT
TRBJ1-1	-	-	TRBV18	CASSPRRGHRGDTEAFF	TGTGCCAGCTCACCACGGAGGGGACACCGGGGGGACACTGAAGCTTTCTTT
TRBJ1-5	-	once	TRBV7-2	CASSFAGWGNQPQHF	TGTGCCAGCAGCTTTGCGGGTTGGGGCAATCAGCCCCAGCATTTT
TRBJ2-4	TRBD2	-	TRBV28	CASSFGGGATKNSQYF	TGTGCCAGCAGTTTTGGCGGGGGAGCAACCAAAAACAGTCAGTACTTC
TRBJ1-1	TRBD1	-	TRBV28	CASRTDRGRNTEAFF	TGTGCCAGCAGGACGGACAGGGGTCGGAACACTGAAGCTTTCTTT
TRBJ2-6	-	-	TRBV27	CASRRLLTDVLTF	TGTGCCAGCAGACGCCTACTTACCGACGTCCTGACTTTC
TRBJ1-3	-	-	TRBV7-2	CASSPAVFGNTIYF	TGTGCCAGCAGCCCCGCAGTCTTCGGAAACACCATATATTTT
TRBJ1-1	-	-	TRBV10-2	CASSDSPWGLNTEAFF	TGCGCCAGCAGTGACTCCCCCTGGGGCCTGAACACTGAAGCTTTCTTT
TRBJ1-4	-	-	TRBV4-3	CASSQDRRGRTSEKLFF	TGCGCCAGCAGCCAAGACCGAAGGGGTCGGACATCAGAAAAACTGTTTTTT
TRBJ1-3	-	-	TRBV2	CASGDRIRSGNTIYF	TGTGCCAGCGGCGACAGGATCCGCTCTGGAAACACCATATATTTT
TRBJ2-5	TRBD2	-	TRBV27	CASSHGGQETQYF	TGTGCCAGCAGTCACGGGGGGCAAGAGACCCAGTACTTC
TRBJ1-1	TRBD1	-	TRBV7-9	CASSFLQGGVNTEAFF	TGTGCCAGCAGCTTCCTACAGGGGGGCGTGAACACTGAAGCTTTCTTT
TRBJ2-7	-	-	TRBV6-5	CASSYSGGPYEQYF	TGTGCCAGCAGTTACTCGGGGGGGCCCTACGAGCAGTACTTC
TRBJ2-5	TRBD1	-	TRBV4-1	CASSQEGQGNGETQYF	TGCGCCAGCAGCCAAGAGGGACAGGGAAATGGGGAGACCCAGTACTTC
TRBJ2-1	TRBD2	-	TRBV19	CASSTPTSGVYNEQFF	TGTGCCAGTAGTACGCCGACTAGCGGGGTCTACAATGAGCAGTTCTTC
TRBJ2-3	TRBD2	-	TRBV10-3	CAIGGTSGISSTDTQYF	TGTGCCATCGGGGGGACTAGCGGGATTTCTAGCACAGATACGCAGTATTTT
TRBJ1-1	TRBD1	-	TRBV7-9	CASSLPLGQGAAEAFF	TGTGCCAGCAGCTTACCCCTGGGACAGGGGGCTGCTGAAGCTTTCTTT
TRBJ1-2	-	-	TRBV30	CAWSVRPGRPGYTF	TGTGCCTGGAGTGTACGGCCAGGGCGGCCTGGCTACACCTTC
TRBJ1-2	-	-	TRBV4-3	CASSQDSHRTNYGYTF	TGCGCCAGCAGCCAAGATAGTCACAGGACTAACTATGGCTACACCTTC
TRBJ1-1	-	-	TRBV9	CASSVSSLTEAFF	TGTGCCAGCAGCGTTAGTAGTTTGACTGAAGCTTTCTTT
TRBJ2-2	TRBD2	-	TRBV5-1	CASSLAREGSGELFF	TGCGCCAGCAGCTTGGCGCGGGAGGGATCCGGGGAGCTGTTTTTT
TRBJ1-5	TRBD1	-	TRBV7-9	CASSPTGDRNQPQHF	TGTGCCAGCAGCCCCACGGGGGACAGAAATCAGCCCCAGCATTTT
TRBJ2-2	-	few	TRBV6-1	CASARGETGELFF	TGTGCCAGTGCAAGGGGCGAGACCGGGGAGCTGTTTTTT
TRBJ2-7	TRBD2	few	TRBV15	CATSRALAGSYEQYF	TGTGCCACCAGCAGAGCCCTAGCGGGTTCCTACGAGCAGTACTTC
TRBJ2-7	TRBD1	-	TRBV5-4	CASSFQWQGDYEQYF	TGTGCCAGCAGCTTTCAATGGCAGGGGGACTACGAGCAGTACTTC
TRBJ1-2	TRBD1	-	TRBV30	CAWTVTGAGGYTF	TGTGCCTGGACCGTCACAGGGGCGGGTGGCTACACCTTC